Listed below are T cell receptor beta chains from one sample, sequenced in a study of spatial heterogeneity in lung cancer. TCRdb re-analysed the 5' RACE reads in MiXCR, keeping a single row per CDR3 protein. In the table there are about 28,000 distinct CDR3 sequences, about 7.1% of which are singletons. The material sequenced was lung tumor tissue, taken at surgery. These receptors all come from a male donor with early-stage non-small cell lung cancer. Both conserved end residues are part of each CDR3. Each record gives: clone size, CDR3 length, V gene, D gene, J gene, CDR3 DNA, CDR3 protein. A D gene is named only where the DNA matches it firmly. Only part of the rows carry a size: once, few, many, or a class if the clone is expanded.

>few|14|TRBV6-2/TRBV6-3|NA|TRBJ1-5
TGTGCCAGCGCTCACAGGGTGGGCAATCAGCCCCAGCATTTT
CASAHRVGNQPQHF
>many|12|TRBV29-1|NA|TRBJ1-1
TGCAGCGTTAGCCCGGGGAACACTGAAGCTTTCTTT
CSVSPGNTEAFF
>many|15|TRBV6-6|TRBD2|TRBJ2-3
TGTGCCAGCACCCGGACTAGCGGGGGAGCAGATACGCAGTATTTT
CASTRTSGGADTQYF
>many|14|TRBV4-1|NA|TRBJ2-7
TGCGCCAGCAGCCAAGCAGCCTACAGCGACGAGCAGTACTTC
CASSQAAYSDEQYF
>few|14|TRBV7-6|NA|TRBJ1-4
TGTGCCAGCAGCCCGGACGGATATAATGAAAAACTGTTTTTT
CASSPDGYNEKLFF
>few|13|TRBV25-1|NA|TRBJ1-1
TGTGCCAGCAGTGCAGGGCATGTTACTGAAGCTTTCTTT
CASSAGHVTEAFF
>few|14|TRBV20-1|TRBD1|TRBJ2-7
TGCAGTGCGCATCCGGGACAGGGGACCTACGAGCAGTACTTC
CSAHPGQGTYEQYF
>few|14|TRBV5-1|NA|TRBJ1-2
TGCGCCAGCAGCTTCCGACAGCCTAACTATGGCTACACCTTC
CASSFRQPNYGYTF
>medium-sized|14|TRBV4-1|NA|TRBJ2-1
TGCGCCAGCAGCCAACGTTGGCCCGAAAATGAGCAGTTCTTC
CASSQRWPENEQFF
>many|14|TRBV7-2|NA|TRBJ2-5
TGTGCCAGCAGCTTAGTTCTGGGACAAGAGACCCAGTACTTC
CASSLVLGQETQYF
>many|13|TRBV6-2/TRBV6-3|TRBD1|TRBJ1-2
TGTGCCAGCAGCACCGACAGGGTCTATGGCTACACCTTC
CASSTDRVYGYTF
>many|14|TRBV20-1|TRBD1|TRBJ2-5
TGCAGTGATACCGGGACAGGGGGCCGAGAGACCCAGTACTTC
CSDTGTGGRETQYF
>many|14|TRBV20-1|TRBD1|TRBJ1-2
TGCAGTGCCCTAGTCTCAGGGGGTGACTATGGCTACACCTTC
CSALVSGGDYGYTF
>medium-sized|13|TRBV6-1|NA|TRBJ1-1
TGTGCCAGCAGTGTGAGAGGGGACACTGAAGCTTTCTTT
CASSVRGDTEAFF
>many|14|TRBV5-1|NA|TRBJ1-1
TGCGCCAGCAGCTTGACAGAACAAGCGACTGAAGCTTTCTTT
CASSLTEQATEAFF
>many|12|TRBV4-2|NA|TRBJ2-3
TGTGCCAGCAGCCAAGAAGCAGATACGCAGTATTTT
CASSQEADTQYF
>NA|11|TRBV29-1|NA|TRBJ1-2
TGCAGCGTCCCCCAGGGAGGAGGCTACACCTTC
CSVPQGGGYTF
>many|16|TRBV7-2|TRBD2|TRBJ2-3
TGTGCCAGCAGCCCAACCCTAGCGGGGGGGTCAGATACGCAGTATTTT
CASSPTLAGGSDTQYF
>few|15|TRBV20-1|NA|TRBJ1-5
TGCAGTGCCTCCGGGTATGGGGAAGACGGGCAGCCCCAGCATTTT
CSASGYGEDGQPQHF
>few|12|TRBV20-1|TRBD1|TRBJ2-1
TGCAGTGCTAGGACAGGGATGAATGAGCAGTTCTTC
CSARTGMNEQFF
>many|14|TRBV5-6|NA|TRBJ2-1
TGTGCCAGCTTCGAACGGGCCGCCTACAATGAGCAGTTCTTC
CASFERAAYNEQFF
>NA|12|TRBV7-2|TRBD1|TRBJ2-1
TGTGCCAGCAGCTTAGAGGGGGACAGGCAGTTCTTC
CASSLEGDRQFF
>medium-sized|14|TRBV29-1|NA|TRBJ2-5
TGCAGCGTTCAAGTGGTAGTTGACAGAGAGACCCAGTACTTC
CSVQVVVDRETQYF
>few|14|TRBV27|TRBD2|TRBJ2-3
TGTGCCAGCAGGGTGGTAGCGGGGACAGATACGCAGTATTTT
CASRVVAGTDTQYF
>many|17|TRBV9|NA|TRBJ1-1
TGTGCCAGCAGCGTAGGGGTTGGGGCAGGACTGAACACTGAAGCTTTCTTT
CASSVGVGAGLNTEAFF
>many|13|TRBV28|NA|TRBJ1-6
TGTGCCAGCAGGCCGGGAACCAATTCACCCCTCCACTTT
CASRPGTNSPLHF
>many|14|TRBV6-5|NA|TRBJ2-1
TGTGCCAGCAGTTACTCGAGACAGTACAATGAGCAGTTCTTC
CASSYSRQYNEQFF
>NA|13|TRBV4-1|NA|TRBJ1-1
TGCGCCTGCAGCAAACAGGGAAACACTGAAGCTTTCTTT
CACSKQGNTEAFF
>many|16|TRBV7-2|NA|TRBJ1-2
TGTGCCAGCAGCCCGGGACCTCAACGGTCTGACTATGGCTACACCTTC
CASSPGPQRSDYGYTF
>many|12|TRBV7-9|NA|TRBJ1-1
TGTGCCAGCAGCTTTGGGACGGCTGAAGCTTTCTTT
CASSFGTAEAFF
>many|14|TRBV20-1|NA|TRBJ1-2
TGCAGTGCTAGGGGAAGCGTTGGGAGTGTAGGCTACACCTTC
CSARGSVGSVGYTF